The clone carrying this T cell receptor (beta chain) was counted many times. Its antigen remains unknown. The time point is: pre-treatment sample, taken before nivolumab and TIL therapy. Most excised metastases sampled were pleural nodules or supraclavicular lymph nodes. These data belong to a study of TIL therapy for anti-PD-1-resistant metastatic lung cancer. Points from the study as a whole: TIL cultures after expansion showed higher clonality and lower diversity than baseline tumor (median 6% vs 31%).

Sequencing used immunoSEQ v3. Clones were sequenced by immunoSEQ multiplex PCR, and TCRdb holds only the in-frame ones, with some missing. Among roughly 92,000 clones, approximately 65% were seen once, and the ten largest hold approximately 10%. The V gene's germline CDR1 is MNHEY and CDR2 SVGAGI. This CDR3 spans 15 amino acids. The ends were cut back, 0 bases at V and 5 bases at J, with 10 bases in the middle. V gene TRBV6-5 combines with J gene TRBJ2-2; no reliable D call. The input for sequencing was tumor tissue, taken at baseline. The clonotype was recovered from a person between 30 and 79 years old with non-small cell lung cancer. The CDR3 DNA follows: TGTGCCAGCAGTTACTCGGGCCTTGGGACCGGGGAGCTGTTTTTT. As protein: CASSYSGLGTGELFF.